What follows are 10 T cell receptor beta chains derived from one specimen sequenced in a study of blood T cell repertoires in COVID-19. Repertoires were generated with immunoSEQ multiplex PCR, while TCRdb's copy carries only in-frame clones and drops some. The sample includes approximately 210,000 clones, around 87% of them seen just once. The sequenced sample consisted of PBMCs or T cells enriched from blood (not recorded which). The receptors derive from a man aged 30-40 years in a cohort exposed to, infected with or recovered from COVID-19 (not recorded which).

This clone has just one count. Germline is not matched at one junction end, which may reflect a read error. V gene TRBV28 combines with J gene TRBJ2-7; D ambiguous. The CDR3 length is 12 residues. Germline loops: CDR1 MDHEN, CDR2 SYDVKM. The CDR3 sequence: CASSLSPAPLFF. The CDR3 DNA is TGTGCCAGCAGTTTATCCCCTGCTCCGCTATTCTTC.

V and J are TRBV28 and TRBJ1-2; weak D call: TRBD1 (5 bases). Looked up from germline, CDR1 is MDHEN and CDR2 is SYDVKM. The CDR3 contains 16 residues. The V gene lost 3 bases and the J gene lost 5 bases, with 19 bases spanning the gap. CDR3 region: CASSFRGTAHPYGYTF. CDR3 nucleotides: TGTGCCAGCAGTTTTCGCGGGACGGCTCACCCTTATGGCTACACCTTC.

The V gene is TRBV11-1, the J gene TRBJ2-3; the D is unclear. The V gene lost 8 bases and the J gene lost 0 bases, with 15 bases spanning the gap. CDR1 SGHAT and CDR2 FQDESV come from the germline V gene (reference sequence). CDR3 size: 15 residues. CDR3 sequence reads: CASADLPRSTDTQYF. The DNA of the CDR3 is TGTGCCAGCGCGGATCTACCACGTAGCACAGATACGCAGTATTTT.

V gene TRBV7-3 combines with J gene TRBJ2-7, with D possibly matching TRBD1 (5 bases). Trimming took 2 bases from V and 0 from J, leaving 5 bases between them. The CDR3 length is 13 residues. CDR1 is SGHTA and CDR2 is FQGTGA in the germline V gene. The chain's CDR3 is CASSLGASYEQYF. CDR3 sequence (DNA): TGTGCCAGCAGCTTAGGGGCCTCCTACGAGCAGTACTTC.

This chain connects TRBV4-1 to TRBJ2-3; D is perhaps TRBD1 (6 bases). Trimming cost V 1 base and J 4 bases, with 15 bases left between them. The CDR3 loop spans 16 amino acids. Germline lookup yields CDR1 MGHRA and CDR2 YSYEKL. The CDR3 DNA reads TGCGCCAGCAGCCAAGTAGGGGGAATGATTGCAGATACGCAGTATTTT. Protein sequence: CASSQVGGMIADTQYF.

The V gene is TRBV6-5, the J gene TRBJ2-3, with D unresolved. Trimming removed 6 bases from V and 0 bases from J, with 10 bases in between. Germline assignment: CDR1 MNHEY and CDR2 SVGAGI. The CDR3 consists of 14 residues. CDR3 sequence reads: CASRVGASTDTQYF. The CDR3 DNA reads TGTGCCAGCAGGGTCGGTGCTAGCACAGATACGCAGTATTTT.

The chain carries TRBV7-6 and TRBJ2-2, with D perhaps matching TRBD2 (6 bases). Germline V lookup: CDR1 SGHVS, CDR2 FNYEAQ. This CDR3 region has 19 residues. V dropped 2 bases and J dropped 7 bases, with 26 bases sitting between them. The CDR3 is CASSLYVAERGPMGGELFF. In DNA, the CDR3 is TGTGCCAGCAGCTTATATGTAGCGGAAAGAGGACCCATGGGCGGGGAGCTGTTTTTT. The whole variable domain, remainder taken from reference TRBV7-6 and TRBJ2-2, is GAGVSQSPRYKVTKRGQDVALRCDPISGHVSLYWYRQALGQGPEFLTYFNYEAQQDKSGLPNDRFSAERPEGSISTLTIQRTEQRDSAMYRCASSLYVAERGPMGGELFFGEGSRLTVL.

V and J are TRBV6-2 or TRBV6-3 and TRBJ2-2; 9 bases fit TRBD2. With 4 bases clipped from V and 5 bases from J, the junction kept 11 bases outside the gene matches. The CDR3 is 17 amino acids. The germline CDR1 and CDR2 sequences are MNHEY and SVGEGT. CDR3 sequence: CASSFPGLATGTGELFF. As DNA, the CDR3 is TGTGCCAGCAGTTTCCCGGGACTAGCAACGGGGACCGGGGAGCTGTTTTTT.

This rearrangement joins TRBV7-8 to TRBJ1-2; a possible D gene is TRBD1 (5 bases). The V and J ends lost 1 base and 5 bases respectively, with 14 bases between them. Germline assignment: CDR1 SGHVS and CDR2 FQNEAQ. The CDR3 sequence is 15 residues long. CDR3 protein: CASSLDPGSGYGYTF. For the CDR3, the DNA is TGTGCCAGCAGCTTAGATCCTGGCTCAGGGTATGGCTACACCTTC.

This chain joins TRBV11-2 and TRBJ1-3, with TRBD1 matching over 8 bases. The CDR3 is made up of 18 amino acids. CDR1 is SGHAT, CDR2 FQNNGV, per germline. The V and J ends lost 5 bases and 0 bases, in that order; junction bases with no gene match: 12. The CDR3 here is CASSPTRTGPHSGNTIYF. The CDR3 DNA reads as TGTGCCAGCAGCCCCACGCGGACAGGGCCCCACTCTGGAAACACCATATATTTT.